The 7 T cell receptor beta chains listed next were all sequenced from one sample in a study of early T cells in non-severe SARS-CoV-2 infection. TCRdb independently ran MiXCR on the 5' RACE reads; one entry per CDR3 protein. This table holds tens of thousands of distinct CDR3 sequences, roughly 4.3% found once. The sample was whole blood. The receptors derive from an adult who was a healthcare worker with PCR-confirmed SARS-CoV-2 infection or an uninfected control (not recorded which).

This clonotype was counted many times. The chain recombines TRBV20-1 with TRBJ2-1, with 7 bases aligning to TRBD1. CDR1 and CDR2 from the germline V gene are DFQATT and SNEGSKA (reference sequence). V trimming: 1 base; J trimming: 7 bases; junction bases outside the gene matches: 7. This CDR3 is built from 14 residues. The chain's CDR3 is CSARGQAGGNEQFF. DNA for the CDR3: TGCAGTGCTAGAGGTCAGGCAGGGGGTAATGAGCAGTTCTTC.

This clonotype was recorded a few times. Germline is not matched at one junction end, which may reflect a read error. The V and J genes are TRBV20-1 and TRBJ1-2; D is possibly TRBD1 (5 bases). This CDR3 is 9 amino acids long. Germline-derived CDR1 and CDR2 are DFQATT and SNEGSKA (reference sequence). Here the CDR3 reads CSASGAGNF. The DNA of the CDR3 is TGCAGTGCTTCCGGGGCAGGGAACTTC.

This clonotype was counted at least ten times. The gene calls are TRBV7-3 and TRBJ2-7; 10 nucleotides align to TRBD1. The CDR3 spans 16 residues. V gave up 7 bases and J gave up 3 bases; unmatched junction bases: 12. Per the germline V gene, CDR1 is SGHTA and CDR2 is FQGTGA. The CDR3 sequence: CASKLTGTGVFYEQYF. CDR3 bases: TGTGCCAGCAAATTAACCGGGACAGGGGTCTTCTACGAGCAGTACTTC. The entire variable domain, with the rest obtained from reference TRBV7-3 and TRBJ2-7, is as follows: GAGVSQTPSNKVTEKGKYVELRCDPISGHTALYWYRQSLGQGPEFLIYFQGTGAADDSGLPNDRFFAVRPEGSVSTLKIQRTERGDSAVYLCASKLTGTGVFYEQYFGPGTRLTVT.

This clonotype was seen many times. The CDR3 DNA reads TGTGCCAGCATTAGGACAGGGGAAACCTACGAGCAGTACTTC. As protein: CASIRTGETYEQYF. The chain carries TRBV2 and TRBJ2-7; 9 bases are shared with TRBD1. V shed 7 bases, J shed 2 bases, and the junction held 6 bases outside the gene matches. Germline V gene lookup returns CDR1 SNHLY and CDR2 FYNNEI. The CDR3 length is 14 residues.

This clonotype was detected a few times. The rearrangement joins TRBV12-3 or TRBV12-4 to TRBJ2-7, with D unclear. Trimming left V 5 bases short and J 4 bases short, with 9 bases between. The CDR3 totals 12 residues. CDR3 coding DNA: TGTGCCAGCAGTGCAGCGAGGTACGAGCAGTACTTC. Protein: CASSAARYEQYF.

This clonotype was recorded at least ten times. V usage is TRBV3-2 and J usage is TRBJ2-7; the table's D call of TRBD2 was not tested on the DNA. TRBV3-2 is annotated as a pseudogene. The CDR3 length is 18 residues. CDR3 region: CASSQDGLAGVGSSEQYF. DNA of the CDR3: TGTGCCAGCAGCCAAGACGGCCTAGCGGGAGTTGGTTCCTCCGAGCAGTACTTC.

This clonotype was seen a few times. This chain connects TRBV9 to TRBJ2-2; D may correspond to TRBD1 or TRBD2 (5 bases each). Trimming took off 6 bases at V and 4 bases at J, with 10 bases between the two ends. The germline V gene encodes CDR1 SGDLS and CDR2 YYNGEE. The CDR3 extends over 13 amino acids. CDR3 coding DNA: TGTGCCAGCAACTCAGGGAGCACCGGGGAGCTGTTTTTT. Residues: CASNSGSTGELFF.